This T cell receptor (beta chain) was observed in a study of T-cell memory formation after mild COVID-19. CDR3 length equals 14 residues. Germline V gene sequence: CDR1 SGHTA, CDR2 FQGTGA. V lost 5 bases, J lost 7 bases, and 8 bases stayed unmatched. Via MiXCR, TCRdb re-called the 5' RACE reads, giving one row per CDR3 protein. The sample lists about 400,000 distinct CDR3 sequences, 23% occurring once. Only a few counts were recorded for this clonotype. This sequence originates from an adult woman who had mild COVID-19 (a few samples of this study predate the infection). Cell type and time point are not known. The sequencing sample was made of PBMCs or a T cell subset sorted from them (not recorded which). The gene calls are TRBV7-3 and TRBJ2-1, with 7 bases that match TRBD2. CDR3 nucleotides: TGTGCCAGCAGCCCCAATAGGGGAGGGAATGAGCAGTTCTTC. It is translated as CASSPNRGGNEQFF.